The source of this T cell receptor beta chain is a study of blood T cells in healthy people across ages. This clonotype was detected ten times or more. Combining a sample-barcoded 5' primer with a J-beta primer mix, a second PCR ran for about 6 to 11 cycles. TCRdb reprocessed the 5' RACE reads with MiXCR, giving one entry per CDR3 protein. The data show 540,000 or so distinct CDR3 sequences, approximately 25% seen once. Germline values: CDR1 MNHEY, CDR2 SVGAGI. The CDR3 runs to 11 residues. V lost 2 bases, J lost 5 bases, and 3 bases lay in between. The sample was also linked to a second study, of T cells of mothers and their children. Per that paper: Each donor was one of three healthy Caucasian mothers or one of their six children. At a rate of approximately 1.5 ug per 15 ul, cDNA synthesis received all of the extracted RNA. Across the analysis, no persistent microchimeric T cell clones were detected.

The rearrangement joins TRBV6-5 to TRBJ2-5; D is uncertain. This receptor was identified in a boy aged 5-17 years in good health. Sequencing used blood. The CDR3 DNA reads TGTGCCAGCAGTTACGCGGAGACCCAGTACTTC. It encodes CASSYAETQYF.